This T cell receptor beta chain was identified in a study of T cells after yellow fever vaccination. Study outcomes and limitations: Within FACS-sorted repertoires, abundant clonotypes contaminating from the bulk population could be present.

In regard to this clonotype: Its antigen is unknown.

They built TCR cDNA with 5'RACE template switching, a step that put in a universal primer site and UMIs. From the 5' RACE reads, TCRdb called clonotypes with MiXCR, one entry per CDR3 protein. The sample contains about 630,000 distinct CDR3 sequences, roughly 12% of which appear only once. Germline V gives CDR1 MNHNS, CDR2 SASEGT. With 3 bases clipped from V and 6 bases from J, the junction kept 4 bases outside the gene matches. This CDR3 contains 14 residues. The specimen comprised PBMCs, sampled on the day of the yellow fever booster vaccination. The clonotype was recovered from a man aged 25-45 years who received the YFV17D yellow fever vaccine. V is TRBV6-1 and J is TRBJ2-1; 8 nucleotides align to TRBD1. This chain's CDR3 is CASSEQGAVNEQFF. The CDR3 DNA reads TGTGCCAGCAGTGAGCAGGGGGCGGTCAATGAGCAGTTCTTC.